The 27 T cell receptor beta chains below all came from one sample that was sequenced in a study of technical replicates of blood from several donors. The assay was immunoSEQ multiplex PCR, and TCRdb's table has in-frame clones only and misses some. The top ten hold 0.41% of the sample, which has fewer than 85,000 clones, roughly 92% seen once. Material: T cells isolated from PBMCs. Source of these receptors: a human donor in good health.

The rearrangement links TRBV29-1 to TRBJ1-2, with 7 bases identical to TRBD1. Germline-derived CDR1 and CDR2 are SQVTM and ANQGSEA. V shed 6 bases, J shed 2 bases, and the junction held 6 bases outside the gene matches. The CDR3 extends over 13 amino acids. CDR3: CSVTQTGNYGYTF. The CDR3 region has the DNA TGCAGCGTCACCCAGACAGGGAACTATGGCTACACCTTC.

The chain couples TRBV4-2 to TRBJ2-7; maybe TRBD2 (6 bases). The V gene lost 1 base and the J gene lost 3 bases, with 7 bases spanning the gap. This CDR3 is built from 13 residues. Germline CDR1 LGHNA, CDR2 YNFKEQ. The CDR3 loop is CASSQVADYEQYF. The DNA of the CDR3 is TGTGCCAGCAGCCAAGTAGCGGACTACGAGCAGTACTTC.

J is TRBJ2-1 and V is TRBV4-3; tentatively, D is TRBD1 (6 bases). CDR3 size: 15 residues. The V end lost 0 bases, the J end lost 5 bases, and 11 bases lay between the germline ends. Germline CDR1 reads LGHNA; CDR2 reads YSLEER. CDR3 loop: CASSQEGDTHNEQFF. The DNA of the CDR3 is TGCGCCAGCAGCCAAGAAGGGGACACCCACAATGAGCAGTTCTTC.

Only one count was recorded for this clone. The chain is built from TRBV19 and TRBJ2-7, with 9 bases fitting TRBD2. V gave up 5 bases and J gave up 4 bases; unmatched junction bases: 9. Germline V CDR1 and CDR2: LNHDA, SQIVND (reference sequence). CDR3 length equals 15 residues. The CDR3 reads CASSWAASGKYEQYF. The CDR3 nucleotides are TGTGCCAGTAGTTGGGCGGCTAGCGGGAAATACGAGCAGTACTTC.

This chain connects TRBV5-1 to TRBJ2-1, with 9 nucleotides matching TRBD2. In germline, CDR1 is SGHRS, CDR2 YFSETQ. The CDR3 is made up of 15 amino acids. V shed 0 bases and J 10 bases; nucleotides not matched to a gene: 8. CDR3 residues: CASSLGTSEGKEQFF. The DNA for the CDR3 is TGCGCCAGCAGCTTGGGGACTAGCGAAGGAAAGGAGCAGTTCTTC. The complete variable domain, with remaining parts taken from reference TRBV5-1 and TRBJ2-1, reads KAGVTQTPRYLIKTRGQQVTLSCSPISGHRSVSWYQQTPGQGLQFLFEYFSETQRNKGNFPGRFSGRQFSNSRSEMNVSTLELGDSALYLCASSLGTSEGKEQFFGPGTRLTVL.

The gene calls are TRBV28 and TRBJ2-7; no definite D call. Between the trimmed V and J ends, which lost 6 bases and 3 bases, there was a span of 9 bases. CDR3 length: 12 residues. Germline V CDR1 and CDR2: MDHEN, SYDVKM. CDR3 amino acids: CASSRQFYEQYF. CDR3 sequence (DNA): TGTGCCAGCAGCCGCCAGTTCTACGAGCAGTACTTC.

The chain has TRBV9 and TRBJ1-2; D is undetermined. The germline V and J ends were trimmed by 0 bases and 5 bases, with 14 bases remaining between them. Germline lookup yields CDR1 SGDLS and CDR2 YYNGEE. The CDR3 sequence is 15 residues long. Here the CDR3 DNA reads TGTGCCAGCAGCGTAGCTCTCGAGGGAGGGTATGGCTACACCTTC. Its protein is CASSVALEGGYGYTF.

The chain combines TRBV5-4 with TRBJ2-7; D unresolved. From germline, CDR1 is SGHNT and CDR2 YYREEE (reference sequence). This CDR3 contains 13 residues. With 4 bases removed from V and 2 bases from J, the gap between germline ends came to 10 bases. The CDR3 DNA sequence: TGTGCCAGCAGCCTCGCGGAGACCTACGAGCAGTACTTC. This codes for CASSLAETYEQYF.

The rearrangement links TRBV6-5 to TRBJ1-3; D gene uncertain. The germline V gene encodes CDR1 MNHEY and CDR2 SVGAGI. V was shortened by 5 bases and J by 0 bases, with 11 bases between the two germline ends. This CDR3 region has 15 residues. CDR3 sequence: CASSITQYSGNTIYF. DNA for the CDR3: TGTGCCAGCAGTATCACCCAGTACTCTGGAAACACCATATATTTT.

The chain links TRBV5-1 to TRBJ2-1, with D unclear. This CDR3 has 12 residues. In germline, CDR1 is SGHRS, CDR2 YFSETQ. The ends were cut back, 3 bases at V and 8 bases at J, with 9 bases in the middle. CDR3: CASSSEAYEQFF. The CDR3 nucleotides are TGCGCCAGCAGCTCCGAGGCCTATGAGCAGTTCTTC.

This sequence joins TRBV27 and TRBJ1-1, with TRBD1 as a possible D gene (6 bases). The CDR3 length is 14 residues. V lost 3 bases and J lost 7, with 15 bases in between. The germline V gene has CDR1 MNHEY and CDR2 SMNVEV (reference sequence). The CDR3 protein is CASSFVTGQYEAFF. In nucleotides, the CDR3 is TGTGCCAGCAGTTTTGTTACAGGGCAGTATGAAGCTTTCTTT.

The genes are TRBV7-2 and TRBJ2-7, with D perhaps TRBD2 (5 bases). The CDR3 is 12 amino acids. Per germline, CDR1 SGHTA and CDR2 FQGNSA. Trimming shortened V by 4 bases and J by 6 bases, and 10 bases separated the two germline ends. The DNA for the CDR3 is TGTGCCAGCAGCTACCGCGAGGGCGAGCAGTACTTC. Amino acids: CASSYREGEQYF.

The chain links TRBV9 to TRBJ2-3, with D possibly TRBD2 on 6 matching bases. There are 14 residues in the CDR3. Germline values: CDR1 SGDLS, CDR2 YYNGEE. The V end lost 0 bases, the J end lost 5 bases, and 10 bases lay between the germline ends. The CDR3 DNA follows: TGTGCCAGCAGCGTAGGAGCGGGTATAGATACGCAGTATTTT. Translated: CASSVGAGIDTQYF. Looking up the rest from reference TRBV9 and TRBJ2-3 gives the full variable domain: DSGVTQTPKHLITATGQRVTLRCSPRSGDLSVYWYQQSLDQGLQFLIQYYNGEERAKGNILERFSAQQFPDLHSELNLSSLELGDSALYFCASSVGAGIDTQYFGPGTRLTVL.

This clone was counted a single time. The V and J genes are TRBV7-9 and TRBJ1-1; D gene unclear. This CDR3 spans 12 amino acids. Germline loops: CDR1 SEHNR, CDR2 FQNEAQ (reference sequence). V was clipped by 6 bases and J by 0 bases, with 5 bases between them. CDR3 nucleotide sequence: TGTGCCAGCAGTAACATGAACACTGAAGCTTTCTTT. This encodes CASSNMNTEAFF. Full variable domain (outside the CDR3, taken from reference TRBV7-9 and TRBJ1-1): DTGVSQNPRHKITKRGQNVTFRCDPISEHNRLYWYRQTLGQGPEFLTYFQNEAQLEKSRLLSDRFSAERPKGSFSTLEIQRTEQGDSAMYLCASSNMNTEAFFGQGTRLTVV.

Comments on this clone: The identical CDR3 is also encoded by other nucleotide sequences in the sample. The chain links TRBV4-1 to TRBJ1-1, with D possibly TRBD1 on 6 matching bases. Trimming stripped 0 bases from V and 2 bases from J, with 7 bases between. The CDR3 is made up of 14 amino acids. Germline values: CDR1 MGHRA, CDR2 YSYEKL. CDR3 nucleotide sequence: TGCGCCAGCAGCCAAGACAGGGGTAACACTGAAGCTTTCTTT. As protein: CASSQDRGNTEAFF.

The DNA for the CDR3 is TGTGCCATCCTAAGGTCCGGGAGCTATGGCTACACCTTC. Encoded protein: CAILRSGSYGYTF. J is TRBJ1-2 and V is TRBV6-6, with D hard to call. Germline V gene lookup returns CDR1 MNHNY and CDR2 SVGAGI (reference sequence). V was pared by 10 bases and J by 4 bases, with 16 bases between. CDR3 length equals 13 residues.

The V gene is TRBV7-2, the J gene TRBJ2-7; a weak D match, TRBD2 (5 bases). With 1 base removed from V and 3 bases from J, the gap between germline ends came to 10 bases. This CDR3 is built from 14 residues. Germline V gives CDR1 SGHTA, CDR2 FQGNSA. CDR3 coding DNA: TGTGCCAGCAGCTTAGATGGGAGACACTACGAGCAGTACTTC. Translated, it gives CASSLDGRHYEQYF.

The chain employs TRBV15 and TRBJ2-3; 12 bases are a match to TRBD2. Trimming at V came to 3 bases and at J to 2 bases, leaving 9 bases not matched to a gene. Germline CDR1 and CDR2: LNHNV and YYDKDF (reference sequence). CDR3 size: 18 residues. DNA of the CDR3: TGTGCCACCAGCAGCCGGAGACTAGCGGGAGAAGCCACAGATACGCAGTATTTT. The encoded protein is CATSSRRLAGEATDTQYF.

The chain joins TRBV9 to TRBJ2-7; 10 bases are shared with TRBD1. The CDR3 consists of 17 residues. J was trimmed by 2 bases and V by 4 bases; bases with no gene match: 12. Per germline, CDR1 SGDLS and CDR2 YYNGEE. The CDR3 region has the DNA TGTGCCAGCAGCCCCTATTCCGGGACAGGGGTCGCCTACGAGCAGTACTTC. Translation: CASSPYSGTGVAYEQYF.

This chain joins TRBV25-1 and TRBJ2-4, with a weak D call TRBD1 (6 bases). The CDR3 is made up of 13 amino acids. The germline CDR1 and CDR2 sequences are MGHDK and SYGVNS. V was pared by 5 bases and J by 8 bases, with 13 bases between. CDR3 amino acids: CASSSGVKDIQYF. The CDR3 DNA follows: TGTGCCAGCAGTTCAGGGGTGAAAGACATTCAGTACTTC.

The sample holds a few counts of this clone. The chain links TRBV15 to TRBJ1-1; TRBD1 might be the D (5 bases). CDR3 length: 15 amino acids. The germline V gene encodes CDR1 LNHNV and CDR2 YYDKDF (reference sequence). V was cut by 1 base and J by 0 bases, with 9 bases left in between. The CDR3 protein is CATSRVGGMNTEAFF. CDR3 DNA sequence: TGTGCCACCAGCAGAGTCGGGGGAATGAACACTGAAGCTTTCTTT.

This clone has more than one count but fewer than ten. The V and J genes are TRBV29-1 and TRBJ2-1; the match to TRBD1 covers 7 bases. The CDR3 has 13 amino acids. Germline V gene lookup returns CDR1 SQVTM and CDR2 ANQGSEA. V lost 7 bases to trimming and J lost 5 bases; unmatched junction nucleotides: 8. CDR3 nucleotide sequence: TGCAGCGGGACCGGGACAGACCACAATGAGCAGTTCTTC. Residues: CSGTGTDHNEQFF.

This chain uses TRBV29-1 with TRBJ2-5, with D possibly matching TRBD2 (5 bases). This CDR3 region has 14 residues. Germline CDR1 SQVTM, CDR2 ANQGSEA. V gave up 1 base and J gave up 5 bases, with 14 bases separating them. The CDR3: CSVEVSERRETQYF. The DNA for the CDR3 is TGCAGCGTTGAAGTGTCCGAGCGGCGGGAGACCCAGTACTTC.

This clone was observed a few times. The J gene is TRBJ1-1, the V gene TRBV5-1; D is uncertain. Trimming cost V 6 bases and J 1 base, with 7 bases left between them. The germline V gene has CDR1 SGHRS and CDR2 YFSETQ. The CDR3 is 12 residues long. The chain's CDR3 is CASNNPNTEAFF. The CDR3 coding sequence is TGCGCCAGCAACAATCCGAACACTGAAGCTTTCTTT.

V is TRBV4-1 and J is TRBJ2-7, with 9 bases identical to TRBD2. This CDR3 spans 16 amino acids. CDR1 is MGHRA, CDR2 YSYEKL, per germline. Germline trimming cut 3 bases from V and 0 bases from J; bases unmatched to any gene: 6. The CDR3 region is CASSHILAGLSYEQYF. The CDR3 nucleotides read TGCGCCAGCAGCCATATACTAGCGGGTCTCTCCTACGAGCAGTACTTC.

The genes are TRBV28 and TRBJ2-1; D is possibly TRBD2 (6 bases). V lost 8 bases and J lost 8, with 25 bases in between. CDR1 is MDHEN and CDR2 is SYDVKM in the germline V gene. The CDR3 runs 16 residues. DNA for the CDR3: TGTGCCAGCGGCAGTATGACGGGGGAGGCCATGGATGAGCAGTTCTTC. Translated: CASGSMTGEAMDEQFF.

This chain's CDR3 is CASSLLFTGANVLTF. The CDR3 DNA sequence: TGTGCCAGCAGCTTACTTTTTACTGGGGCCAACGTCCTGACTTTC. V gene TRBV7-9 combines with J gene TRBJ2-6; D is unresolved. The CDR3 contains 15 residues. Germline CDR1 reads SEHNR; CDR2 reads FQNEAQ (reference sequence). Trimming removed 2 bases at V and 2 bases at J, with 7 bases between.